Listed below are T cell receptor beta chains from one sample, sequenced in a study of metastatic and nonmetastatic thyroid tumors. TCRdb reprocessed the PCR reads via MiXCR. The sample holds some 23,000 clones, around 21% seen once. The sequenced sample consisted of blood. The receptors were sampled from a female donor with papillary thyroid cancer or a benign thyroid nodule (not recorded which). Some clones in this sample may be carry-over from other donors' samples. The CDR3 runs from the conserved cysteine through the conserved F or W.

cdr3_aa,v_call
CSVADTNSNQPQHF,TRBV29-1
CSAPHKGGGAFF,TRBV20-1
CSGRGGNEQFF,TRBV20-1
CASSNGGHTGQETQYF,TRBV6-1
CSAVDRGPEAFF,TRBV20-1
CSARGGQQAYNEQFF,TRBV20-1
CASGPGGSGANVLTF,TRBV4-1
CASSLRIFSGSLYSEQFF,TRBV28
CATSREGNTEAFF,TRBV15
CASAGLKGSGELFF,TRBV6-2/TRBV6-3
CASKPPGLVSTYNEQFF,TRBV6-2/TRBV6-3
CASSVDRYQETQYF,TRBV5-4
CASSPRTAAEAFF,TRBV6-1
CASSHAGTGGEQYF,TRBV18
CSASFGRGLKEQYF,TRBV20-1
CASSPQADTQYF,TRBV7-2
CASRSGQLVDTQYF,TRBV6-2/TRBV6-3
CRDRPENTEAFF,TRBV29-1
CSASKVEGFLEQYF,TRBV20-1
CASRRGRILYNGQFF,TRBV6-2/TRBV6-3
CASSLGGNEQFF,TRBV28
CASSQWGPEPQHF,TRBV28
CASSVGRGQYEQYF,TRBV6-1
CASSQVSGSSLYEQYF,TRBV4-3
CASSQDLGSGSYEQYF,TRBV4-2
CASKIPYSNQPQHF,TRBV2
CSAQSLTGELFF,TRBV20-1
CASSLWGGLAKNIQYF,TRBV27
CASSLGAVNQPQHF,TRBV5-6
CASSFSVSTDTQYF,TRBV7-9
CSSTSYGSTGFTDTQYF,TRBV20-1
CAISAVRGDGEKLFF,TRBV10-3